The clone carrying this TCR beta chain was seen a handful of times. Its antigen is not known. The record originates from a study of T cells after yellow fever vaccination. The CDR3 runs 16 residues. After removal of 4 bases from V and 1 base from J, the junction contained 5 bases not matched to a gene. CDR1 is PRHDT and CDR2 is FYEKMQ in the germline V gene (reference sequence). Overall study results and limits: Weaker, the secondary response peaked sooner, at day 5 versus 15. Researchers noted that a small share of clonotypes showed up in both CD4 and CD8 compartments. After the booster, 96% of CD4 and 88% of CD8 primary-response clones were re-detected.

TCR cDNA, made by 5'RACE template switching, carried an added universal primer site and UMIs. A single record per CDR3 protein comes from TCRdb applying MiXCR to the 5' RACE reads. The table has 150,000 to 200,000 distinct CDR3 sequences, approximately 9.9% seen once. This TCR came from a man aged 18 to 29 who received the YFV17D yellow fever vaccine. This rearrangement joins TRBV13 to TRBJ2-2, with TRBD1 matching over 8 bases. The source was CD8+ T cells sorted from PBMCs, collected 45 days after the yellow fever booster vaccination. CDR3 sequence: CASSSQGTGNTGELFF. CDR3 bases: TGTGCCAGCAGCTCCCAGGGGACAGGGAACACCGGGGAGCTGTTTTTT. Filled out from reference TRBV13 and TRBJ2-2, the complete variable domain reads AAGVIQSPRHLIKEKRETATLKCYPIPRHDTVYWYQQGPGQDPQFLISFYEKMQSDKGSIPDRFSAQQFSDYHSELNMSSLELGDSALYFCASSSQGTGNTGELFFGEGSRLTVL.